This is a list of T cell receptor beta chains from one sample in a study of early T cells in non-severe SARS-CoV-2 infection. In TCRdb, the 5' RACE reads were re-called with MiXCR into one record per CDR3 protein. The sample includes some 25,000 distinct CDR3 sequences, about 5% of them seen just once. Sequenced: whole blood. Every receptor here comes from an adult who was a healthcare worker with PCR-confirmed SARS-CoV-2 infection or an uninfected control (not recorded which). The CDR3 runs from the conserved cysteine through the conserved F or W. Fields, in order: clone size, D gene, CDR3 length, J gene, V gene, CDR3 DNA, CDR3 protein. D genes are given only for firm matches. Size is stated for part of the rows, as once, few or many counts, or as a class when the clone is expanded.

clone_size: NA; d_call: NA; cdr3_length: 15; j_call: TRBJ2-1; v_call: TRBV20-1; cdr3_nt: TGCAGTGCCCCGAAACCTGACTCCTCCTACAATGAGCAGTTCTTC; cdr3_aa: CSAPKPDSSYNEQFF
clone_size: NA; d_call: TRBD2; cdr3_length: 14; j_call: TRBJ2-3; v_call: TRBV20-1; cdr3_nt: TGCAGTGCTAGAAAGACTAGCGGAACAGATACGCAGTATTTT; cdr3_aa: CSARKTSGTDTQYF
clone_size: many; d_call: NA; cdr3_length: 13; j_call: TRBJ2-3; v_call: TRBV15; cdr3_nt: TGTGCCACCAGCAGAGATCGTCTGGATACGCAGTATTTT; cdr3_aa: CATSRDRLDTQYF
clone_size: NA; d_call: TRBD1; cdr3_length: 18; j_call: TRBJ2-7; v_call: TRBV11-2; cdr3_nt: TGTGCCAGCAGCTCCGGACGTAGACCGGGACAGCCATCCTACGAGCAGTACTTC; cdr3_aa: CASSSGRRPGQPSYEQYF
clone_size: many; d_call: NA; cdr3_length: 15; j_call: TRBJ1-6; v_call: TRBV7-2; cdr3_nt: TGTGCCAGCAGCCTCGTTTTCAGGATAGGATCACCCCTCCACTTT; cdr3_aa: CASSLVFRIGSPLHF
clone_size: few; d_call: TRBD1; cdr3_length: 15; j_call: TRBJ1-2; v_call: TRBV12-3/TRBV12-4; cdr3_nt: TGTGCCAGCAGTTCCGAAGACAGGACAGGGGACGGCTACACCTTC; cdr3_aa: CASSSEDRTGDGYTF
clone_size: NA; d_call: NA; cdr3_length: 16; j_call: TRBJ2-1; v_call: TRBV4-3; cdr3_nt: TGCGCCAGCAGCCAAGAGATCCAGGGTGGCTACAATGAGCAGTTCTTC; cdr3_aa: CASSQEIQGGYNEQFF
clone_size: few; d_call: NA; cdr3_length: 12; j_call: TRBJ2-7; v_call: TRBV28; cdr3_nt: TGTGCCAGCAGAGGGGCCTCCTACGAGCAGTACTTC; cdr3_aa: CASRGASYEQYF
clone_size: NA; d_call: TRBD1; cdr3_length: 15; j_call: TRBJ1-6; v_call: TRBV28; cdr3_nt: TGTGCCAGCAGCTCAGGGCAGGGGGATAATTCATCCCTCCACTTT; cdr3_aa: CASSSGQGDNSSLHF
clone_size: NA; d_call: TRBD2; cdr3_length: 15; j_call: TRBJ2-1; v_call: TRBV10-3; cdr3_nt: TGTGCCATCAGTGTTGGAGTAGCGGGGAACAATGAGCAGTTCTTC; cdr3_aa: CAISVGVAGNNEQFF
clone_size: many; d_call: NA; cdr3_length: 14; j_call: TRBJ2-7; v_call: TRBV19; cdr3_nt: TGTGCCAGTAGTATCGCCATTTCCTCCTACGAGCAGTACTTC; cdr3_aa: CASSIAISSYEQYF
clone_size: many; d_call: NA; cdr3_length: 13; j_call: TRBJ1-1; v_call: TRBV20-1; cdr3_nt: TGCAGTGCTAGAGGGTGGGAGAACACTGAAGCTTTCTTT; cdr3_aa: CSARGWENTEAFF
clone_size: many; d_call: TRBD1; cdr3_length: 17; j_call: TRBJ2-7; v_call: TRBV12-5; cdr3_nt: TGTGCTAGTGTTCCAATACCGGGACAGTACCCCTCCTACGAGCAGTACTTC; cdr3_aa: CASVPIPGQYPSYEQYF
clone_size: NA; d_call: NA; cdr3_length: 13; j_call: TRBJ2-4; v_call: TRBV24-1; cdr3_nt: TGTGCGGCGGAGGATTTAGCCAAAAACATTCAGTACTTC; cdr3_aa: CAAEDLAKNIQYF
clone_size: NA; d_call: TRBD2; cdr3_length: 19; j_call: TRBJ2-2; v_call: TRBV3-1; cdr3_nt: TGTGCCAGCAGCCGGATAGGAACTAGCGGAGGCGGGAACACCGGGGAGCTGTTTTTT; cdr3_aa: CASSRIGTSGGGNTGELFF
clone_size: many; d_call: TRBD1; cdr3_length: 15; j_call: TRBJ2-4; v_call: TRBV27; cdr3_nt: TGTGCCAGCAGTTTCGCCGGACAGGGCGGATACATTCAGTACTTC; cdr3_aa: CASSFAGQGGYIQYF
clone_size: few; d_call: NA; cdr3_length: 14; j_call: TRBJ2-7; v_call: TRBV3-1; cdr3_nt: TGTGCCAGCAGCCAAGATCTGGGGTTCTACGAGCAGTACTTC; cdr3_aa: CASSQDLGFYEQYF
clone_size: medium-sized; d_call: TRBD1; cdr3_length: 14; j_call: TRBJ2-5; v_call: TRBV5-1; cdr3_nt: TGCGCCAGCAGTTCGACAGGGGCTCAAGAGACCCAGTACTTC; cdr3_aa: CASSSTGAQETQYF
clone_size: NA; d_call: NA; cdr3_length: 13; j_call: TRBJ1-5; v_call: TRBV20-1; cdr3_nt: TGCAGTGCTAGAGTCAGGGGTAATCAGCCCCAGCATTTT; cdr3_aa: CSARVRGNQPQHF
clone_size: NA; d_call: NA; cdr3_length: 13; j_call: TRBJ1-2; v_call: TRBV29-1; cdr3_nt: TGCAGCGCCGAGGAACCCCTCGTAGAAGGCTACACCTTC; cdr3_aa: CSAEEPLVEGYTF
clone_size: NA; d_call: NA; cdr3_length: 15; j_call: TRBJ2-6; v_call: TRBV18; cdr3_nt: TGTGCCAGCTCACCCACAGCCGCAGGGTCTCTCGTCCTGACTTTC; cdr3_aa: CASSPTAAGSLVLTF
clone_size: NA; d_call: NA; cdr3_length: 14; j_call: TRBJ1-1; v_call: TRBV5-1; cdr3_nt: TGCGCCAGCAGCTTTCTACTAGGAGACACTGAAGCTTTCTTT; cdr3_aa: CASSFLLGDTEAFF
clone_size: few; d_call: TRBD2; cdr3_length: 17; j_call: TRBJ2-7; v_call: TRBV20-1; cdr3_nt: TGCAGTGCTAGACTCCCTAGCGGGGGGATTTTGTTCTACGAGCAGTACTTC; cdr3_aa: CSARLPSGGILFYEQYF
clone_size: NA; d_call: NA; cdr3_length: 12; j_call: TRBJ2-3; v_call: TRBV13; cdr3_nt: TGTGCCAGCAGCTCTCCAGAAGATACGCAGTATTTT; cdr3_aa: CASSSPEDTQYF
clone_size: medium-sized; d_call: TRBD2; cdr3_length: 14; j_call: TRBJ2-7; v_call: TRBV6-2/TRBV6-3; cdr3_nt: TGTGCCAGCAGTTACGAGACTAGCGCCTACGAGCAGTACTTC; cdr3_aa: CASSYETSAYEQYF
clone_size: many; d_call: NA; cdr3_length: 15; j_call: TRBJ2-3; v_call: TRBV11-2; cdr3_nt: TGTGCCAGCAGCTTATCGTTCGGGAATGGAGATACGCAGTATTTT; cdr3_aa: CASSLSFGNGDTQYF
clone_size: many; d_call: NA; cdr3_length: 15; j_call: TRBJ1-1; v_call: TRBV4-2; cdr3_nt: TGTGCCAGCAGCCACGAAAAACACAAGAACACTGAAGCTTTCTTT; cdr3_aa: CASSHEKHKNTEAFF
clone_size: many; d_call: TRBD2; cdr3_length: 15; j_call: TRBJ2-3; v_call: TRBV20-1; cdr3_nt: TGCAGTGCTAGTCTGGCTAGCGGATCCACAGATACGCAGTATTTT; cdr3_aa: CSASLASGSTDTQYF
clone_size: many; d_call: TRBD2; cdr3_length: 15; j_call: TRBJ2-1; v_call: TRBV20-1; cdr3_nt: TGCAGTGCAACTCGCGGACTAGTGCCCTACAATGAGCAGTTCTTC; cdr3_aa: CSATRGLVPYNEQFF
clone_size: NA; d_call: NA; cdr3_length: 15; j_call: TRBJ2-3; v_call: TRBV20-1; cdr3_nt: TGCAGTGCTAGGAAGAGCGGCCTAAACACAGATACGCAGTATTTT; cdr3_aa: CSARKSGLNTDTQYF
clone_size: many; d_call: NA; cdr3_length: 16; j_call: TRBJ2-5; v_call: TRBV28; cdr3_nt: TGTGCCAGCAGTTTTATGGGAGTCGGTAGCGCTGAGACCCAGTACTTC; cdr3_aa: CASSFMGVGSAETQYF
clone_size: few; d_call: NA; cdr3_length: 12; j_call: TRBJ2-2; v_call: TRBV6-5; cdr3_nt: TGTGCCAGCAGGGAGTTAACCGGGGAGCTGTTTTTT; cdr3_aa: CASRELTGELFF
clone_size: many; d_call: NA; cdr3_length: 12; j_call: TRBJ2-1; v_call: TRBV2; cdr3_nt: TGTGCCAGCAGAGATACATTCAATGAGCAGTTCTTC; cdr3_aa: CASRDTFNEQFF
clone_size: many; d_call: NA; cdr3_length: 12; j_call: TRBJ1-5; v_call: TRBV5-5; cdr3_nt: TGTGCCAGCAGCTTGGGGGATCAGCCCCAGCATTTT; cdr3_aa: CASSLGDQPQHF